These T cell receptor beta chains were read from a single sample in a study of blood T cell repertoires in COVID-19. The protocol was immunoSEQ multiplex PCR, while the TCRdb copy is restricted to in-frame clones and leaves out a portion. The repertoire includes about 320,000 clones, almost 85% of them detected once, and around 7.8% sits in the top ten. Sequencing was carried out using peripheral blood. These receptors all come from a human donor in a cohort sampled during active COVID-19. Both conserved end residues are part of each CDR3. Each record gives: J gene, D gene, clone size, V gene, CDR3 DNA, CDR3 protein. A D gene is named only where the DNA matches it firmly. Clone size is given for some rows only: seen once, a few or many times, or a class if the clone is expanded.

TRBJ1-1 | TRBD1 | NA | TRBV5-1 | TGCGCCAGCAGCTTAGAAGGGACAGGGAACACTGAAGCTTTCTTT | CASSLEGTGNTEAFF
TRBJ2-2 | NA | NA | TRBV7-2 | TGTGCCAGCAGCGTTTCCGGGTCCTACACCGGGGAGCTGTTTTTT | CASSVSGSYTGELFF
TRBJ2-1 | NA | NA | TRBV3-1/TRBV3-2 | TGTGCCAGCAGCCAAAACAGCTACAATGAGCAGTTCTTC | CASSQNSYNEQFF
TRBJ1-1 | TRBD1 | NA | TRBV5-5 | TGTGCCAGCAGCTTCCCGACAGGGGGTAGTGGAACTGAAGCTTTCTTT | CASSFPTGGSGTEAFF
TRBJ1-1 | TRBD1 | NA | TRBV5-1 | TGCGCCAGCAGCTTGGTGACAGGGGTAGGCTTTGAAGCTTTCTTT | CASSLVTGVGFEAFF
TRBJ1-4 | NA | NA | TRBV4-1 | TGCGCCAGCAGCCAAGACCTGGTGGGGCTCGGAGAAAAACTGTTTTTT | CASSQDLVGLGEKLFF
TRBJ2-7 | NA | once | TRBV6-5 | TGTGCCAGCACTTCTTACCAGGGCCCCTACGAGCAGTACTTC | CASTSYQGPYEQYF
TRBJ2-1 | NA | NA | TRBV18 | TGTGCCAGCTCTCGGACTCAAAATGAGCAGTTCTTC | CASSRTQNEQFF
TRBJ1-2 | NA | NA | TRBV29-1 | TGCAGCGTGCTCGTCGCAGATCATGGCTACACCTTC | CSVLVADHGYTF
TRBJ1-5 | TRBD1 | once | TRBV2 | TGTGCCAGCAGGGGGACAGCGCGCAATCAGCCCCAGCATTTT | CASRGTARNQPQHF
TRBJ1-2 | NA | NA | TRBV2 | TGTGCCAGCAGTGATCCGCGACGGGGTCTGCATGGCTACACCTTC | CASSDPRRGLHGYTF
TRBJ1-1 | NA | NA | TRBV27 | TGTGCCAGCTCCGGGAGAGGGAACACTGAAGCTTTCTTT | CASSGRGNTEAFF
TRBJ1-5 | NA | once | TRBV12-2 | TGTGCAAGTCGCCCTCCGGGACAGTACAATCAGCCCCAGCATTTT | CASRPPGQYNQPQHF
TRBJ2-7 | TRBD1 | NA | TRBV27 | TGTGCCAGCAGCATACTAAATTCCGGGACAGAGCCTTACTTC | CASSILNSGTEPYF
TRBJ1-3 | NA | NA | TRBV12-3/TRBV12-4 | TGTGCCAGCAGAACAGGGGGAAACACCATATATTTT | CASRTGGNTIYF
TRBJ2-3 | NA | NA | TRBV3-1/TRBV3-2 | TGTGCCAGCAGCCAAGAGCGACTCACAGATACGCAGTATTTT | CASSQERLTDTQYF
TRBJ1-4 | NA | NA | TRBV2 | TGTGCCAGCAGTTCCGACAGCGCAACTAATGAAAAACTGTTTTTT | CASSSDSATNEKLFF
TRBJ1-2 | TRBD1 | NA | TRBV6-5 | TGTGCCAGCAGTTACGGTGACAGGGGTATCTATGGCTACACCTTC | CASSYGDRGIYGYTF
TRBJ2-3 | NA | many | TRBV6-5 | TGTGCCAGCAGACAGGGAGTTGGCACAGATACGCAGTATTTT | CASRQGVGTDTQYF
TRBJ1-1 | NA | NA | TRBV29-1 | TGCAGCGTTGAAAGGGTTCCGGGAAACACTGAAGCTTTCTTT | CSVERVPGNTEAFF
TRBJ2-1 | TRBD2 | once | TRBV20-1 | TGCAGTGCTAGTGCGGGGGGGACTAGCGGGACCAATGAGCAGTTCTTC | CSASAGGTSGTNEQFF
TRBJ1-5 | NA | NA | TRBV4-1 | TGCGCCAGCAGCCAGACCGACAGTACAAATCAGCCCCAGCATTTT | CASSQTDSTNQPQHF
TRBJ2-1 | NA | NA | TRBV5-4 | TGTGCCAGCAGCCACCACCGGGACTTAGACAATGAGCAGTTCTTC | CASSHHRDLDNEQFF
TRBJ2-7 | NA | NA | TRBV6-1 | TGTGCCAGCAGTGATCAGATTCACTACGAGCAGTACTTC | CASSDQIHYEQYF
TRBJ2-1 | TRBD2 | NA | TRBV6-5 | TGTGCCAGCAGCTACACCGGGACTAGGGTAACTGAGCAGTTCTTC | CASSYTGTRVTEQFF
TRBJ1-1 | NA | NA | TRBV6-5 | TGTGCCAGCAGTTACTCGAACGGTTTCTTTAACACTGAAGCTTTCTTT | CASSYSNGFFNTEAFF
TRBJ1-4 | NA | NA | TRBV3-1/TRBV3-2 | TGTGCCAGCAGCCAAAGAGGCAGAGGGAATAATGAAAAACTGTTTTTT | CASSQRGRGNNEKLFF
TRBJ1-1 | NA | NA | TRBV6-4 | TGTGCCAGCAGTGCTCAGGGGAACACTGAAGCTTTCTTT | CASSAQGNTEAFF
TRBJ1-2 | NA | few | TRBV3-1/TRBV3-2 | TGTGCCAGCAGCCGCTTGGCGGGGCGCGCCTATGGCTACACCTTC | CASSRLAGRAYGYTF
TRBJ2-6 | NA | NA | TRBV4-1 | TGCGCCAGCAGGGGGGCTAGCGGCAGCGGGACCAACGTCCTGACTTTC | CASRGASGSGTNVLTF
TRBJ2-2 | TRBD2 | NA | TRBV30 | TGTGCCTGGAGTAGCGGGGGGGTTGAAACCGGGGAGCTGTTTTTT | CAWSSGGVETGELFF
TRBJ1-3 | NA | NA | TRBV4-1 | TGCGCCAGCAGCCCGTTTGGGGGGGCTAGAAACACCATATATTTT | CASSPFGGARNTIYF
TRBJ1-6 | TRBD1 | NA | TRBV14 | TGTGCCAGCAAGACAGGGGTAGGAAATTCACCCCTCCACTTT | CASKTGVGNSPLHF
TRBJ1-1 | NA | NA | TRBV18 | TGTGCCAGCTCAATTAGTGCTTTGAACACTGAAGCTTTCTTT | CASSISALNTEAFF
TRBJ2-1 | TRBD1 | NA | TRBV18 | TGTGCCAGCTCACCCGGGACAGAAAATGAGCAGTTCTTC | CASSPGTENEQFF
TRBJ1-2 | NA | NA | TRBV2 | TGTGCCAGCAGTGAATGGGCCTATGGCTACACCTTC | CASSEWAYGYTF
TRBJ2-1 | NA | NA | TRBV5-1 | TGCGCCAGCAGCTCCTCTTCTTACAATGAGCAGTTCTTC | CASSSSSYNEQFF
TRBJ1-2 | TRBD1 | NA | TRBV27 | TGTGCCAGCACCAACGCCCGGACAGGGTTAGATCTGGACTATGGCTACACCTTC | CASTNARTGLDLDYGYTF
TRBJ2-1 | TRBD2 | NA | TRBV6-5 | TGTGCCAGCAGTTTCGGGGGGGCTTACAATGAGCAGTTCTTC | CASSFGGAYNEQFF
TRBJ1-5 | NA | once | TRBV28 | TGTGCCAGCAGGGCCACAGGTAACCAACAGCCCCAGCATTTT | CASRATGNQQPQHF
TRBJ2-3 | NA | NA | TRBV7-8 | TGTGCCAGCAGCGAGGGCCGTACAGATACGCAGTATTTT | CASSEGRTDTQYF
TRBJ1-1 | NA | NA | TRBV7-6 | TGTGCCAGCAGCTTAGAACTATACACTGAAGCTTTCTTT | CASSLELYTEAFF
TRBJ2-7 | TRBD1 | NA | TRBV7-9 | TGTGCCAGCAGCCTGGGACAGAACTACGAGCAGTACTTC | CASSLGQNYEQYF
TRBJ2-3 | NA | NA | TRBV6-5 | TGTGCCAGCAGCCTAGGGGGTACGCAGTATTTT | CASSLGGTQYF
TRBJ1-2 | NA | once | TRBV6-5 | TGTGCCAGCAGTTACTCTCCCGGGAACTATGGCTACACCTTC | CASSYSPGNYGYTF
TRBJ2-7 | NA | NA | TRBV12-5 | TGTGCTAGTGGGACCGGGACACTGTACGAGCAGTACTTC | CASGTGTLYEQYF
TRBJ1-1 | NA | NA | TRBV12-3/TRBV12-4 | TGTGCCAGCAGTTTACGGGATGGGGTGGAAGCTTTCTTT | CASSLRDGVEAFF
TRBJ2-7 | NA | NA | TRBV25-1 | TGTGCCAGCAGTGAAGGAGGGAGTACTTCCTACGAGCAGTACTTC | CASSEGGSTSYEQYF
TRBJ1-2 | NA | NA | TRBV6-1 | TGTGCCAGCAGTGAATCCGGGGACTTCGGCTATGGCTACACCTTC | CASSESGDFGYGYTF
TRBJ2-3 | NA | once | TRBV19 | TGTGCCAGTAGTTCGGGACATTTTACGCAGTATTTT | CASSSGHFTQYF
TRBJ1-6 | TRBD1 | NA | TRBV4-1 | TGCGCCAGCAGCCAAGGGACAGGACCCAGTTCACCCCTCCACTTT | CASSQGTGPSSPLHF
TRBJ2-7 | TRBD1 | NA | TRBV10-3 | TGTGCCATCAGTGACTTCGGGGGACAGGGTTACCACGAGCAGTACTTC | CAISDFGGQGYHEQYF